These 9 T cell receptor beta chains came from one sample sequenced in a study of PD-L1 blockade in urothelial cancer. Specified time point: pretreatment peripheral blood. Repertoires were generated with immunoSEQ multiplex PCR, while TCRdb's copy carries only in-frame clones and drops some. The sample carries fewer than 45,000 clones, roughly four fifths recorded once. Sequenced here: PBMCs, sampled around atezolizumab (anti-PD-L1) treatment. These receptors were collected from a man aged 55 to 70 with urothelial cancer.

The V gene is TRBV12-5, the J gene TRBJ2-3; D gene unclear. Between the trimmed V and J ends, which lost 7 bases and 2 bases, there was a span of 7 bases. Germline assignment: CDR1 LGHNT and CDR2 FRNRAP. The CDR3 extends over 12 amino acids. The CDR3 DNA follows: TGTGCTAGTGCCACAGTCACAGATACGCAGTATTTT. It encodes CASATVTDTQYF. The complete variable domain, with remaining parts taken from reference TRBV12-5 and TRBJ2-3, reads DARVTQTPRHKVTEMGQEVTMRCQPILGHNTVFWYRQTMMQGLELLAYFRNRAPLDDSGMPKDRFSAEMPDATLATLKIQPSEPRDSAVYFCASATVTDTQYFGPGTRLTVL.

The J gene is TRBJ1-4, the V gene TRBV10-3; D gene uncertain. Germline loops: CDR1 ENHRY, CDR2 SYGVKD. The V end lost 6 bases, the J end lost 8 bases, and 13 bases lay between the germline ends. The CDR3 runs to 13 residues. CDR3 sequence: CAISPSGGEKLFF. CDR3 coding DNA: TGTGCCATCAGCCCGTCGGGTGGGGAAAAACTGTTTTTT.

This clone was recorded once. The chain links TRBV30 to TRBJ2-3; a possible D gene is TRBD2 (7 bases). Germline V gene lookup returns CDR1 GTSNPN and CDR2 SVGIG (reference sequence). The germline V and J ends were trimmed by 0 bases and 6 bases, with 19 bases remaining between them. CDR3 length: 16 residues. The CDR3, as DNA: TGTGCCTGGAGTGTACGGCGGGGGCGACAAGGGGATACGCAGTATTTT. It yields the protein CAWSVRRGRQGDTQYF.

Comments on this clone: Other DNA variants within this sample encode the same CDR3. The rearrangement uses TRBV29-1 and TRBJ2-3, with 14 bases lining up with TRBD2. The CDR3 extends over 16 amino acids. Germline CDR1 SQVTM, CDR2 ANQGSEA. V lost 7 bases and J lost 0; bases outside the gene matches: 6. For the CDR3, the DNA is TGCAGCGCTCGGGGACTAGCGGGGGCTAGCACAGATACGCAGTATTTT. Its translation: CSARGLAGASTDTQYF.

The rearrangement uses TRBV27 and TRBJ1-5; D remains ambiguous. Looked up from germline, CDR1 is MNHEY and CDR2 is SMNVEV (reference sequence). The CDR3 consists of 15 residues. Deletions cut 3 bases from V and 0 bases from J, with 9 bases between. CDR3 residues: CASSFSKYSNQPQHF. The CDR3 region has the DNA TGTGCCAGCAGTTTTAGCAAATATAGCAATCAGCCCCAGCATTTT.

The gene calls are TRBV28 and TRBJ1-2; 10 bases agree with TRBD1. CDR1 and CDR2 (germline): MDHEN, SYDVKM. Unmatched junction bases numbered 1, after V lost 3 bases and J lost 3 bases. This CDR3 is built from 14 residues. The CDR3 DNA reads TGTGCCAGCAGTTTCGACAGGGGGCACTATGGCTACACCTTC. It yields the protein CASSFDRGHYGYTF.

This chain connects TRBV5-1 to TRBJ1-2; TRBD1 might be the D (6 bases). This CDR3 has 15 amino acids. Germline V gene lookup returns CDR1 SGHRS and CDR2 YFSETQ. The germline V and J ends were trimmed by 0 bases and 4 bases, with 13 bases remaining between them. The chain's CDR3 is CASSLGVGTIYGYTF. CDR3 in DNA: TGCGCCAGCAGCTTGGGGGTCGGGACAATCTATGGCTACACCTTC.

The chain couples TRBV5-6 to TRBJ1-1; D is perhaps TRBD1 (5 bases). The germline V gene encodes CDR1 SGHDT and CDR2 YYEEEE. The CDR3 spans 13 residues. The ends were cut back, 3 bases at V and 5 bases at J, with 11 bases in the middle. The CDR3: CASSSPQGTEAFF. The CDR3 DNA follows: TGTGCCAGCAGCTCCCCTCAGGGTACTGAAGCTTTCTTT.

This chain links TRBV5-1 with TRBJ1-1; 8 positions agree with TRBD1. V dropped 6 bases and J dropped 1; count of bases not matched to a gene: 5. CDR1 and CDR2 from the germline V gene are SGHRS and YFSETQ. CDR3 size: 14 residues. CDR3 region: CASNLGTGNTEAFF. The CDR3 coding sequence is TGCGCCAGCAACCTGGGGACAGGGAACACTGAAGCTTTCTTT.